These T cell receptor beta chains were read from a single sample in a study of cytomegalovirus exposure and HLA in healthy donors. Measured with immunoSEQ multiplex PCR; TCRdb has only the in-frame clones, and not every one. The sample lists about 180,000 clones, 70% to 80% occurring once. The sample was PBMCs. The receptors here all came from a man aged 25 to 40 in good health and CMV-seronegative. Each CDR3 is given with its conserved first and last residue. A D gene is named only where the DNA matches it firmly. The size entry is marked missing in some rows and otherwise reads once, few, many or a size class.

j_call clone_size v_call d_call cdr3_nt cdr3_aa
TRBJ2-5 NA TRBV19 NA TGTGCCAGCCGATCTGGGACTTCGAAAGAGACCCAGTACTTC CASRSGTSKETQYF
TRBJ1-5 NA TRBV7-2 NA TGTGCCAGCAGCCGGGGGGGCGGGGGGAGAGGCAATCAGCCCCAGCATTTT CASSRGGGGRGNQPQHF
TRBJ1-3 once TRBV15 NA TGTGCCACCAGCAGAGATCTGACGCGGATGTCTGGAAACACCATATATTTT CATSRDLTRMSGNTIYF
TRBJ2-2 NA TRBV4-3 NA TGCGCCAGCAGCCAACCCCCCCCGGGACTCGCGAACACCGGGGAGCTGTTTTTT CASSQPPPGLANTGELFF
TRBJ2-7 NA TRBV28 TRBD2 TGTGCCAGCTCAAGCCTAGCGGGGGTCACCTACGAGCAGTACTTC CASSSLAGVTYEQYF
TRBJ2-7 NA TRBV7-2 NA TGTGCCAGCAGCTTAGAGAGCGGTCCCAACGAGCAGTACTTC CASSLESGPNEQYF
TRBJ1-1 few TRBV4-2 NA TGTGCCAGCAGCCTCGAGGGTATGAACACTGAAGCTTTCTTT CASSLEGMNTEAFF
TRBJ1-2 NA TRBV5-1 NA TGCGCCAGCAGCTTGCCAGGGATCAGTTCGGGTGGCTACACCTTC CASSLPGISSGGYTF
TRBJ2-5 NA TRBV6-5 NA TGTGCCAGCAGCCGAAGACAGAACCAAGAGACCCAGTACTTC CASSRRQNQETQYF
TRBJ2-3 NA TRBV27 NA TGTGCCAGCAGTTTATTGCGGGGCAACACAGATACGCAGTATTTT CASSLLRGNTDTQYF
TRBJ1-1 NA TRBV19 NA TGTGCCAGTGGACAGTGGGGCACTGAAGCTTTCTTT CASGQWGTEAFF
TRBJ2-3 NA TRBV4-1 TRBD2 TGCGCCAGCATGCGACTAGCGGAGTACACAGATACGCAGTATTTT CASMRLAEYTDTQYF
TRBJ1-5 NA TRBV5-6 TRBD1 TGTGCCAGCAGCTTGGGAGGAACAGGGGCTAGCAATCAGCCCCAGCATTTT CASSLGGTGASNQPQHF
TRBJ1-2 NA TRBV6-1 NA TGTGCCAGCAGTGGAAACAGGGATGGCTACACCTTC CASSGNRDGYTF
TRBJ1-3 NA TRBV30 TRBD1 TGTGCCTGGGGACAGACAGGGGATAGAAACACCATATATTTT CAWGQTGDRNTIYF